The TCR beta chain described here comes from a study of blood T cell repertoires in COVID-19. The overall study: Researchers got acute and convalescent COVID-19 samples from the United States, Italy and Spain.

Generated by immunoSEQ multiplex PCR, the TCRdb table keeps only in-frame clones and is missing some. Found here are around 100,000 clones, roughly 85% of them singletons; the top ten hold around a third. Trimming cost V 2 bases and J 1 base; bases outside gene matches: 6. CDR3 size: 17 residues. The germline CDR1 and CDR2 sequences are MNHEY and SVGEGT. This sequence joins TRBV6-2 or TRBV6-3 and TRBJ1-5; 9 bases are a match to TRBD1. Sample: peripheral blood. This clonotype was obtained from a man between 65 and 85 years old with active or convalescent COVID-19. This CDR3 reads CASSYTDRGRSNQPQHF. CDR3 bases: TGTGCCAGCAGTTACACGGACAGGGGCCGGAGCAATCAGCCCCAGCATTTT.